A selection of T cell receptor beta chains follows, all from one sample in a study of blood T cell repertoires in COVID-19. The data were produced by immunoSEQ multiplex PCR, yet TCRdb's version contains in-frame clones alone and is incomplete. The repertoire has some 200,000 clones, approximately 81% of them found once; the top ten carry roughly 5%. Input material: peripheral blood. The receptors come from a woman aged 60-75 years who had recovered from COVID-19. CDR3s include the opening cysteine and the closing phenylalanine or tryptophan. Each record gives: CDR3 DNA, CDR3 protein, J gene, D gene, V gene, clone size. D genes are given only for firm matches. Clone size is not always given. Where it is, it says once, few, many or a class for expanded clones.

cdr3_nt: TGTGCCAGCACCCAAGTCGGAGGGGCTGGGTACAAAAACATTCAGTACTTC
cdr3_aa: CASTQVGGAGYKNIQYF
j_call: TRBJ2-4
d_call: -
v_call: TRBV7-9
clone_size: -

cdr3_nt: TGTGCCACCAGCAGACAGGGGTTTTCTGACGAGCAGTACTTC
cdr3_aa: CATSRQGFSDEQYF
j_call: TRBJ2-7
d_call: -
v_call: TRBV15
clone_size: -

cdr3_nt: TGTGCCAGTAGGCGACCTGGGACAGGGGGCGCGGGGAGCAATCAGCCCCAGCATTTT
cdr3_aa: CASRRPGTGGAGSNQPQHF
j_call: TRBJ1-5
d_call: TRBD1
v_call: TRBV19
clone_size: once

cdr3_nt: TGTGCCAGCAGTTCACCAGACAGGGACCAAGAGACCCAGTACTTC
cdr3_aa: CASSSPDRDQETQYF
j_call: TRBJ2-5
d_call: TRBD1
v_call: TRBV6-5
clone_size: once

cdr3_nt: TGTGCCAGCAGTGATCGGACAGGGCTTGAAAAACTGTTTTTT
cdr3_aa: CASSDRTGLEKLFF
j_call: TRBJ1-4
d_call: TRBD1
v_call: TRBV6-4
clone_size: -

cdr3_nt: TGTGCCAGCAGGGAGACTGGCGACACTGAAGCTTTCTTT
cdr3_aa: CASRETGDTEAFF
j_call: TRBJ1-1
d_call: -
v_call: TRBV7-3
clone_size: once

cdr3_nt: TGTGCCAGCAGCGGGACTAGCGGGGGAACGTTCTTC
cdr3_aa: CASSGTSGGTFF
j_call: TRBJ2-1
d_call: TRBD2
v_call: TRBV6-4
clone_size: -

cdr3_nt: TGCGCCAGCAGTCTCTCGGGAGGACAGGGACATACGAAGCAGTACTTC
cdr3_aa: CASSLSGGQGHTKQYF
j_call: TRBJ2-7
d_call: -
v_call: TRBV10-2
clone_size: -

cdr3_nt: TGTGCCAGCAGCTTACTAGCGGGGGGGCGTGAGCAGTTCTTC
cdr3_aa: CASSLLAGGREQFF
j_call: TRBJ2-1
d_call: TRBD2
v_call: TRBV7-3
clone_size: -

cdr3_nt: TGTGCCAGCAGTACAGGGACCTCTGGAAACACCATATATTTT
cdr3_aa: CASSTGTSGNTIYF
j_call: TRBJ1-3
d_call: -
v_call: TRBV6-5
clone_size: -

cdr3_nt: TGTGCCAGCAGCTTAGACCCGGGAAATTCACCCCTCCACTTT
cdr3_aa: CASSLDPGNSPLHF
j_call: TRBJ1-6
d_call: -
v_call: TRBV7-2
clone_size: -

cdr3_nt: TGTGCCACCAGCAGAGTCGCTAGCGGGGGGGCCTGGTCCTACAATGAGCAGTTCTTC
cdr3_aa: CATSRVASGGAWSYNEQFF
j_call: TRBJ2-1
d_call: TRBD2
v_call: TRBV15
clone_size: -

cdr3_nt: TGTGCCAGCTCTCCCGACAGGGCCTATGGCTACACCTTC
cdr3_aa: CASSPDRAYGYTF
j_call: TRBJ1-2
d_call: TRBD1
v_call: TRBV18
clone_size: -

cdr3_nt: TGTGCCAGCAGCCTCTTCCCCGCAGGGACAGGCGCTTCTGGGGCCAACGTCCTGACTTTC
cdr3_aa: CASSLFPAGTGASGANVLTF
j_call: TRBJ2-6
d_call: TRBD1
v_call: TRBV14
clone_size: -

cdr3_nt: TGTGCCAGCAGTTACACGGGGGGGGGCCACCGGGAGACCCAGTACTTC
cdr3_aa: CASSYTGGGHRETQYF
j_call: TRBJ2-5
d_call: TRBD2
v_call: TRBV6-2/TRBV6-3
clone_size: -

cdr3_nt: TGTGCCAGTAGTTCCGAGACAGGAATCACAGATACGCAGTATTTT
cdr3_aa: CASSSETGITDTQYF
j_call: TRBJ2-3
d_call: -
v_call: TRBV19
clone_size: once

cdr3_nt: TGTGCCAGCTCCCGGACAGGACTTGGCACCGGGGAGCTGTTTTTT
cdr3_aa: CASSRTGLGTGELFF
j_call: TRBJ2-2
d_call: TRBD1
v_call: TRBV18
clone_size: -

cdr3_nt: TGTGCCTGGAGTAGCGGACAGGGGCTCACCGGGGAGCTGTTTTTT
cdr3_aa: CAWSSGQGLTGELFF
j_call: TRBJ2-2
d_call: TRBD1
v_call: TRBV30
clone_size: -

cdr3_nt: TGTGCCAGCAGTCCACGGACAGGGTCGGGGAACACTGAAGCTTTCTTT
cdr3_aa: CASSPRTGSGNTEAFF
j_call: TRBJ1-1
d_call: TRBD1
v_call: TRBV6-2/TRBV6-3
clone_size: -

cdr3_nt: TGTGCCAGCAGCCAAGGCTCCACTAGCGGGGGGACAGATACGCAGTATTTT
cdr3_aa: CASSQGSTSGGTDTQYF
j_call: TRBJ2-3
d_call: TRBD2
v_call: TRBV3-1/TRBV3-2
clone_size: -

cdr3_nt: TGTGCCAGCAGCCAACTCCGGGACTCCTACTCCTACGAGCAGTACTTC
cdr3_aa: CASSQLRDSYSYEQYF
j_call: TRBJ2-7
d_call: -
v_call: TRBV14
clone_size: -

cdr3_nt: TGTGCCAGCAGCTTAGAGGGGGCTTACACTGAAGCTTTCTTT
cdr3_aa: CASSLEGAYTEAFF
j_call: TRBJ1-1
d_call: -
v_call: TRBV11-2
clone_size: -

cdr3_nt: TGTGCCAGCAGCTCGACAGGGGACACAGATACGCAGTATTTT
cdr3_aa: CASSSTGDTDTQYF
j_call: TRBJ2-3
d_call: TRBD1
v_call: TRBV7-2
clone_size: -

cdr3_nt: TGTGCCAGCAGTGAATCGCCAGGGAACACCGGGGAGCTGTTTTTT
cdr3_aa: CASSESPGNTGELFF
j_call: TRBJ2-2
d_call: -
v_call: TRBV6-1
clone_size: -

cdr3_nt: TGCGCCAGCAGCCAAGTATTGGTGGCGGGGCCGCGGAATGAGCAGTTCTTC
cdr3_aa: CASSQVLVAGPRNEQFF
j_call: TRBJ2-1
d_call: -
v_call: TRBV4-1
clone_size: -

cdr3_nt: TGTGCCAGCAGCTTTTTCGGGGACAGGGGATACAATCAGCCCCAGCATTTT
cdr3_aa: CASSFFGDRGYNQPQHF
j_call: TRBJ1-5
d_call: TRBD1
v_call: TRBV7-2
clone_size: few

cdr3_nt: TGTGCCAGCAGCTTTAATAGCGGGGGGAACTACGAGCAGTACTTC
cdr3_aa: CASSFNSGGNYEQYF
j_call: TRBJ2-7
d_call: TRBD2
v_call: TRBV7-3
clone_size: -

cdr3_nt: TGTGCCAGCAGCCCTTTGGCGGGGCCCACAGATACGCAGTATTTT
cdr3_aa: CASSPLAGPTDTQYF
j_call: TRBJ2-3
d_call: -
v_call: TRBV9
clone_size: -

cdr3_nt: TGTGCCAGCTCCGGGACAGGGGGCGACACAGATACGCAGTATTTT
cdr3_aa: CASSGTGGDTDTQYF
j_call: TRBJ2-3
d_call: TRBD1
v_call: TRBV25-1
clone_size: -